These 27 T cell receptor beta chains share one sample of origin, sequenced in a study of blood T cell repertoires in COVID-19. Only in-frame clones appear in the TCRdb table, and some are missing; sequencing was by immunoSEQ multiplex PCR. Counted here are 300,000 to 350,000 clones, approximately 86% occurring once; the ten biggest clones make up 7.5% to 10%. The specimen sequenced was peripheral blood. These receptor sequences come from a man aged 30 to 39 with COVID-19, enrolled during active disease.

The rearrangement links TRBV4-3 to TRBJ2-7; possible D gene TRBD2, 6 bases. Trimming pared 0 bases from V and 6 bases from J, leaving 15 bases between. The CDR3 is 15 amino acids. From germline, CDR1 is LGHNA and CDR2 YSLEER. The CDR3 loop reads CASSQDRAGLGEQYF. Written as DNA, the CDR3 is TGCGCCAGCAGCCAAGATCGGGCGGGATTAGGCGAGCAGTACTTC.

The CDR3 loop reads CASSPAGAREPFSGNTIYF. The CDR3, as DNA: TGTGCCAGCTCACCAGCAGGCGCAAGGGAGCCCTTCTCTGGAAACACCATATATTTT. The chain couples TRBV18 to TRBJ1-3; D is undetermined. Germline values: CDR1 KGHSH, CDR2 LQKENI. This CDR3 comprises 19 residues. V lost 2 bases and J lost 0, with 20 bases in between.

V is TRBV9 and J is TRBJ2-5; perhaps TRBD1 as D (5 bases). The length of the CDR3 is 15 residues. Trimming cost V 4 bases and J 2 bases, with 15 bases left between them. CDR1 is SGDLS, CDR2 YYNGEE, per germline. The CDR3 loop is CASSPSGQIQETQYF. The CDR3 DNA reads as TGTGCCAGCAGCCCATCTGGACAAATACAAGAGACCCAGTACTTC.

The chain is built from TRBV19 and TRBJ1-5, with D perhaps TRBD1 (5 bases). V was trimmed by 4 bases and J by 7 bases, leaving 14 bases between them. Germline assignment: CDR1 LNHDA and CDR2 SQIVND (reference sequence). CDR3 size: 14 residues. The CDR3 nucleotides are TGTGCCAGTAGTAGTACCCAGGGATCCCAGCCCCAGCATTTT. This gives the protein CASSSTQGSQPQHF.

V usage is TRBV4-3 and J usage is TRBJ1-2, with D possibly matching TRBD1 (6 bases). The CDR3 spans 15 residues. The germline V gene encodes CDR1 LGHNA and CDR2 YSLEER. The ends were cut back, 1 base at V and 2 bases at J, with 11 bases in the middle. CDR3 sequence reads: CASSQGPGQNYGYTF. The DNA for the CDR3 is TGCGCCAGCAGCCAAGGTCCCGGACAGAACTATGGCTACACCTTC.

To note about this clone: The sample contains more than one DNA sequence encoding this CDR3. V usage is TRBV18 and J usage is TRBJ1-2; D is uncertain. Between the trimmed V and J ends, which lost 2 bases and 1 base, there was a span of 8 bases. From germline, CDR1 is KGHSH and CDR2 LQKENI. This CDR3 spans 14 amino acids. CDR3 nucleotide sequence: TGTGCCAGCTCACCAGGCGGAAATAACTATGGCTACACCTTC. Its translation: CASSPGGNNYGYTF.

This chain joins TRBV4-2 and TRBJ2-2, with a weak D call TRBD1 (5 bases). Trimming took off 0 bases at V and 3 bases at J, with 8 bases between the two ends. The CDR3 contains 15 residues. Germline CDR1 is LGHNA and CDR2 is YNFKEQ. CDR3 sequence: CASSQDDSHTGELFF. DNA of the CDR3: TGTGCCAGCAGCCAAGATGACAGCCACACCGGGGAGCTGTTTTTT.

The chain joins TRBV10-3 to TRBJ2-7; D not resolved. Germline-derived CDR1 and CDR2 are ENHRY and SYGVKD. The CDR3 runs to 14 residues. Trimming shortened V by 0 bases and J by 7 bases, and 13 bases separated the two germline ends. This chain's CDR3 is CAISESSASGEQYF. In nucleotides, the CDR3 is TGTGCCATCAGTGAGTCGTCGGCTAGTGGTGAGCAGTACTTC.

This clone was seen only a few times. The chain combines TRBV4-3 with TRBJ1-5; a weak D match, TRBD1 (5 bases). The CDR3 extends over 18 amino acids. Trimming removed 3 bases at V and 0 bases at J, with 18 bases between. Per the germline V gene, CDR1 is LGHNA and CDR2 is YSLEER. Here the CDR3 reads CASSQAPYDSYSNQPQHF. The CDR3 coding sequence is TGCGCCAGCAGCCAGGCCCCATATGACAGTTATAGCAATCAGCCCCAGCATTTT.

The CDR3 DNA is TGTGCCAGCTCACCGGGACTAGCGGGCAATAATGAGCAGTTCTTC. It yields the protein CASSPGLAGNNEQFF. This chain joins TRBV18 and TRBJ2-1; 12 bases are a match to TRBD2. Germline V CDR1 and CDR2: KGHSH, LQKENI. The CDR3 has 15 amino acids. Trimming took 3 bases from V and 7 from J; bases not matched to a gene: 4.

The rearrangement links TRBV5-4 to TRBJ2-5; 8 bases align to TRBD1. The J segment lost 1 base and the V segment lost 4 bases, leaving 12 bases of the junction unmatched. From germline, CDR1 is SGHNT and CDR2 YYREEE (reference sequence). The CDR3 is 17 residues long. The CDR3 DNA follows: TGTGCCAGCAGCGAAGGCCACCGGGACAGGCGCCAAGAGACCCAGTACTTC. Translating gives CASSEGHRDRRQETQYF.

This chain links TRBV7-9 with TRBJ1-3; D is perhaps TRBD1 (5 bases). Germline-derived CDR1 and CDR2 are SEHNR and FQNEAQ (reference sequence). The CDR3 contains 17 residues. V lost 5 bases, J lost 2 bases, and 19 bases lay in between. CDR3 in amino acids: CASSPGRFLQAGNTIYF. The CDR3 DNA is TGTGCCAGCAGCCCCGGAAGGTTCCTACAGGCTGGAAACACCATATATTTT.

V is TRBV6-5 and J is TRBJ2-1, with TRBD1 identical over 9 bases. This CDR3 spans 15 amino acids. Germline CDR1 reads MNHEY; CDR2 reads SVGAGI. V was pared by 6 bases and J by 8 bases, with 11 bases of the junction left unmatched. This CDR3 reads CASSYGDRAGDEQFF. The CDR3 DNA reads TGTGCCAGCAGCTATGGGGACAGGGCCGGGGATGAGCAGTTCTTC.

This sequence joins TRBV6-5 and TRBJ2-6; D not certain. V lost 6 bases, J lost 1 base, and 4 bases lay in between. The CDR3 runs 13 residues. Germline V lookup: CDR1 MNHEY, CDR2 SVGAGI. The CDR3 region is CASSTSGANVLTF. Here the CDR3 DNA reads TGTGCCAGCAGCACATCTGGGGCCAACGTCCTGACTTTC.

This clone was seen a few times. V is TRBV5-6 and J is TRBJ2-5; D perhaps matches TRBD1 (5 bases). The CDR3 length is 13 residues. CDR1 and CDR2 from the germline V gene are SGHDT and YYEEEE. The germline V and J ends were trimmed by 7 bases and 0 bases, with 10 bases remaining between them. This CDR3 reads CASRNRNQETQYF. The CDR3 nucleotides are TGTGCCAGCCGCAACAGGAACCAAGAGACCCAGTACTTC. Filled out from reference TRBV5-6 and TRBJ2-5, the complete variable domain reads DAGVTQSPTHLIKTRGQQVTLRCSPKSGHDTVSWYQQALGQGPQFIFQYYEEEERQRGNFPDRFSGHQFPNYSSELNVNALLLGDSALYLCASRNRNQETQYFGPGTRLLVL.

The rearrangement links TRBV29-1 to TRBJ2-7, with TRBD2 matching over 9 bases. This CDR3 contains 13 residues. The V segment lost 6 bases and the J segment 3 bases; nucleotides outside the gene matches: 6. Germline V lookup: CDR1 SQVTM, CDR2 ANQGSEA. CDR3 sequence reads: CSVLAGGGYEQYF. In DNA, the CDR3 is TGCAGCGTCCTTGCGGGAGGGGGCTACGAGCAGTACTTC.

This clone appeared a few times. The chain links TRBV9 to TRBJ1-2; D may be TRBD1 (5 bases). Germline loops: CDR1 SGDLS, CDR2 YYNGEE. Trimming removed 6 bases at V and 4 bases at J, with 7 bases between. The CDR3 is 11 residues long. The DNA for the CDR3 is TGTGCCAGCACTGACAGCTATGGCTACACCTTC. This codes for CASTDSYGYTF.

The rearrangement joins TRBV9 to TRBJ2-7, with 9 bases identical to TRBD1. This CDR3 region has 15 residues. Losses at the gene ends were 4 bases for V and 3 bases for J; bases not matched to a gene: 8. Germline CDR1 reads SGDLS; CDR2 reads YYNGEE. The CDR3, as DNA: TGTGCCAGCAGCAAGACCGGGACAGGGCACTACGAGCAGTACTTC. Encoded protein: CASSKTGTGHYEQYF. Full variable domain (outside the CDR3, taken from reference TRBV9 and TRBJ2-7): DSGVTQTPKHLITATGQRVTLRCSPRSGDLSVYWYQQSLDQGLQFLIQYYNGEERAKGNILERFSAQQFPDLHSELNLSSLELGDSALYFCASSKTGTGHYEQYFGPGTRLTVT.

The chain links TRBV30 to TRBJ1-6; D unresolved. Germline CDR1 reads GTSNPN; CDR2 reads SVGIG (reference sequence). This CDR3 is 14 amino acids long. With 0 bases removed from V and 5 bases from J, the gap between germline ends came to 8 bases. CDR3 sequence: CAWSVLTDNSPLHF. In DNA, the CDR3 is TGTGCCTGGAGTGTACTCACAGATAATTCACCCCTCCACTTT.

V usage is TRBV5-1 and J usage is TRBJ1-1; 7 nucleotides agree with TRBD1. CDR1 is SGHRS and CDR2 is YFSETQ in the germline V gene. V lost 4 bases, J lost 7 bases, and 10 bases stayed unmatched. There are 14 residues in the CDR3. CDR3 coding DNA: TGCGCCAGCAGCGTGACAGGGAACAGGGGTGAAGCTTTCTTT. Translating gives CASSVTGNRGEAFF.

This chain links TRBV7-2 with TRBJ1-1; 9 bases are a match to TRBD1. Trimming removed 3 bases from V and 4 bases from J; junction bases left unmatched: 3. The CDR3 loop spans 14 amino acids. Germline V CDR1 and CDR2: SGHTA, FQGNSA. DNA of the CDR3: TGTGCCAGCAGCTTCCGACAGGGGGGCACTGAAGCTTTCTTT. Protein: CASSFRQGGTEAFF.

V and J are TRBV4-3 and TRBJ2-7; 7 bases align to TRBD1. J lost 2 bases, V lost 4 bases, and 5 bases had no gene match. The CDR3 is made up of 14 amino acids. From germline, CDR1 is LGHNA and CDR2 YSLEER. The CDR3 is CASSLGTETYEQYF. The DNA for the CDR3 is TGCGCCAGCAGCCTCGGGACAGAAACCTACGAGCAGTACTTC.

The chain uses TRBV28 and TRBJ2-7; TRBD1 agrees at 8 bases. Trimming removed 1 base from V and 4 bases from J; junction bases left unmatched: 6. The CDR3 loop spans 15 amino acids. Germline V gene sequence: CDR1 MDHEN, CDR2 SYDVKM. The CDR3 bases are TGTGCCAGCAGTTTATCGGTGACAGGGGCATACGAGCAGTACTTC. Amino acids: CASSLSVTGAYEQYF.

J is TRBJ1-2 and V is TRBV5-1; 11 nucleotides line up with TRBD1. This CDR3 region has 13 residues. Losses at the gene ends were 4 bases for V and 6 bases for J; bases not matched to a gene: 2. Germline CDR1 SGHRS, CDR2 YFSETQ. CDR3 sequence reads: CASSQDRGHGYTF. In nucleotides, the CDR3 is TGCGCCAGCAGCCAGGACAGGGGGCATGGCTACACCTTC.

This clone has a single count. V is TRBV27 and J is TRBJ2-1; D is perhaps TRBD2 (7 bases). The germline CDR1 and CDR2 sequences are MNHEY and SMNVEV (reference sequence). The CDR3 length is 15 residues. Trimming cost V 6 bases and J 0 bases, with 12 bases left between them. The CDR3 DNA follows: TGTGCCAGCAGAGGGGGGGGGAGCTCCTACAATGAGCAGTTCTTC. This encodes CASRGGGSSYNEQFF.

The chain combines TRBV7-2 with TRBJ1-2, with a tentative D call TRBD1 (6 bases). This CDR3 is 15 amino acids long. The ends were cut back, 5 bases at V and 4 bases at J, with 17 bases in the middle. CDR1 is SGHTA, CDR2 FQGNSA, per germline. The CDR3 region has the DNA TGTGCCAGCAGCCCAGGACAGAGTTCGGTCTATGGCTACACCTTC. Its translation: CASSPGQSSVYGYTF.

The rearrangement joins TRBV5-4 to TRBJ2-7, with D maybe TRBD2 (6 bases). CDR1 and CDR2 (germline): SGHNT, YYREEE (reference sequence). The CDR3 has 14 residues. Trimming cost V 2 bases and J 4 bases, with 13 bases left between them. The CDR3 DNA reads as TGTGCCAGCAGCTTTAGCGGTAACTTATACGAGCAGTACTTC. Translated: CASSFSGNLYEQYF.